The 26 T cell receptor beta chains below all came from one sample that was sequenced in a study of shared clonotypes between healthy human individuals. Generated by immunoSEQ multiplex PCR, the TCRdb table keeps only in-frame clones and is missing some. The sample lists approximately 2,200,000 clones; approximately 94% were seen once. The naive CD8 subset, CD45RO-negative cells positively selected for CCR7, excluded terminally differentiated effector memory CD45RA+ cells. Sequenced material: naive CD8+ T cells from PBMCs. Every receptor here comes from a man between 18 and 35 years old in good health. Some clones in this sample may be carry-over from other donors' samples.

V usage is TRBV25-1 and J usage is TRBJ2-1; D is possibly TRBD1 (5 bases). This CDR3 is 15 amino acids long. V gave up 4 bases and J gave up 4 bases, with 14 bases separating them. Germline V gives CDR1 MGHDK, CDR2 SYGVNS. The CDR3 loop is CASSGIQVIYNEQFF. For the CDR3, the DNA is TGTGCCAGCAGTGGCATACAGGTAATTTACAATGAGCAGTTCTTC.

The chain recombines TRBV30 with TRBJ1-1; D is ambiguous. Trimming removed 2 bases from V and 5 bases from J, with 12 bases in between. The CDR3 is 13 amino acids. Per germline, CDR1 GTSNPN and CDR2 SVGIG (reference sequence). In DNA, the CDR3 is TGTGCCTGGAGTCTCCCGGTGAGGACTGAAGCTTTCTTT. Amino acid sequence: CAWSLPVRTEAFF.

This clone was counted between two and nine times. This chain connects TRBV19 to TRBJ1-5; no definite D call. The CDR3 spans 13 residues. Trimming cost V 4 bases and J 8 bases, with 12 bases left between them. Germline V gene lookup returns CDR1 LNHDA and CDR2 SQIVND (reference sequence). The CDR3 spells CASSTRPNEPQHF. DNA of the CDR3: TGTGCCAGTAGTACCCGGCCGAACGAGCCCCAGCATTTT.

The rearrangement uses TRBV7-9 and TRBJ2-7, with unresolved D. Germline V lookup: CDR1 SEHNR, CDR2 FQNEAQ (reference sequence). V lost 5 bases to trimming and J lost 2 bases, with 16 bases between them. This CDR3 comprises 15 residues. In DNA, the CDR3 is TGTGCCAGCAGCACATTGACCCCTCGGGCCTACGAGCAGTACTTC. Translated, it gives CASSTLTPRAYEQYF.

CDR3 DNA: TGTGCCAGCAGGTTCGGGGGGAACACTGAAGCTTTCTTT. Its translation is CASRFGGNTEAFF. The V gene is TRBV6-6, the J gene TRBJ1-1; maybe TRBD1 (5 bases). V shed 6 bases and J shed 1 base, with 9 bases lying between them. There are 13 residues in the CDR3. The germline V gene encodes CDR1 MNHNY and CDR2 SVGAGI (reference sequence).

CDR3 in amino acids: CASSTRSSLPYGYTF. The CDR3 nucleotides are TGTGCCAGCAGCACCCGCTCATCCTTGCCCTATGGCTACACCTTC. The chain joins TRBV14 to TRBJ1-2; D is unclear. V lost 5 bases to trimming and J lost 4 bases, with 17 bases between them. CDR1 is SGHDN and CDR2 is FVKESK in the germline V gene. This CDR3 contains 15 residues.

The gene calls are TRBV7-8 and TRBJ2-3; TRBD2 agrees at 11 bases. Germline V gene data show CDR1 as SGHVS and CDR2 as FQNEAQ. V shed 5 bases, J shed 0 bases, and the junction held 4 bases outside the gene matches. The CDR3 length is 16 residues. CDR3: CASSGSGRGSTDTQYF. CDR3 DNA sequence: TGTGCCAGCAGCGGTAGCGGGAGGGGAAGCACAGATACGCAGTATTTT.

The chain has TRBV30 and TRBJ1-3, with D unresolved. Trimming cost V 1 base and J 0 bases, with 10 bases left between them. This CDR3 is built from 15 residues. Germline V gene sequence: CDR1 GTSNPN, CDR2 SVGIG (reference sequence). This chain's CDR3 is CAWSAGLSSGNTIYF. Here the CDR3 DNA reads TGTGCCTGGAGTGCTGGGTTAAGCTCTGGAAACACCATATATTTT. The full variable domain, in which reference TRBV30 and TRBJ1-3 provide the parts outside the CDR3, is SQTIHQWPATLVQPVGSPLSLECTVEGTSNPNLYWYRQAAGRGLQLLFYSVGIGQISSEVPQNLSASRPQDRQFILSSKKLLLSDSGFYLCAWSAGLSSGNTIYFGEGSWLTVV.

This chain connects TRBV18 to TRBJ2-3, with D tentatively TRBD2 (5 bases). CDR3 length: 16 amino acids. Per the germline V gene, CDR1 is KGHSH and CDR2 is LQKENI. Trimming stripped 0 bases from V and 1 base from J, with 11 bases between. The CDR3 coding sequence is TGTGCCAGCTCACCACCGGAGAGGGTCGGCACAGATACGCAGTATTTT. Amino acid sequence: CASSPPERVGTDTQYF.

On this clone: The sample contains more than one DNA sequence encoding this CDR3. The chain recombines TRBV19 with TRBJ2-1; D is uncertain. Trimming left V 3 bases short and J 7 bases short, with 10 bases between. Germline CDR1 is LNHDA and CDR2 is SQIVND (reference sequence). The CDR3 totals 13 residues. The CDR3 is CASSISLANEQFF. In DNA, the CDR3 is TGTGCCAGTAGTATTAGTCTCGCAAATGAGCAGTTCTTC.

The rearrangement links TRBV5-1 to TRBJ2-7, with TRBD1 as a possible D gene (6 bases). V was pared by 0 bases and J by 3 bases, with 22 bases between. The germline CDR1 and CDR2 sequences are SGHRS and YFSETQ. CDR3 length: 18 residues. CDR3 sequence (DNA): TGCGCCAGCAGCTTGGAAAGGACAGAACTCTTGACGTACTACGAGCAGTACTTC. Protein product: CASSLERTELLTYYEQYF.

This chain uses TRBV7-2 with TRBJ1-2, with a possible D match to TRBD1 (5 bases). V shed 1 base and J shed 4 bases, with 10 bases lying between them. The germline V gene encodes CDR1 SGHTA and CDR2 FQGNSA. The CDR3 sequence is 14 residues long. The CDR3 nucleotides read TGTGCCAGCAGCTTAGGGCAGGGAATCTATGGCTACACCTTC. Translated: CASSLGQGIYGYTF.

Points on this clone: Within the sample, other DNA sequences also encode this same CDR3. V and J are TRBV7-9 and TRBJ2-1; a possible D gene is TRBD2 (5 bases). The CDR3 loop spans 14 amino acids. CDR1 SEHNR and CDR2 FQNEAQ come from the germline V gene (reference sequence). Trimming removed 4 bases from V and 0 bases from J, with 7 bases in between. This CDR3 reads CASSSGSSYNEQFF. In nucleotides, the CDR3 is TGTGCCAGCAGCTCGGGGAGCTCCTACAATGAGCAGTTCTTC.

CDR3 nucleotide sequence: TGTGCCAGCAGAGCACGGACAGGGGAAGAGACCCAGTACTTC. It yields the protein CASRARTGEETQYF. The V gene is TRBV6-6, the J gene TRBJ2-5; 9 bases align to TRBD1. J was trimmed by 3 bases and V by 6 bases; bases with no gene match: 5. The CDR3 runs 14 residues. In germline, CDR1 is MNHNY, CDR2 SVGAGI (reference sequence).

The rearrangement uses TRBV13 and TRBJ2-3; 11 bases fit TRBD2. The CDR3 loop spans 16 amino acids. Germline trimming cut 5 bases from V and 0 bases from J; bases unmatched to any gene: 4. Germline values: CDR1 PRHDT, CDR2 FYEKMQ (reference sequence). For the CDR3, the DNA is TGTGCCAGCAGCCCCGGACTAGCGGGTAGCACAGATACGCAGTATTTT. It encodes CASSPGLAGSTDTQYF.

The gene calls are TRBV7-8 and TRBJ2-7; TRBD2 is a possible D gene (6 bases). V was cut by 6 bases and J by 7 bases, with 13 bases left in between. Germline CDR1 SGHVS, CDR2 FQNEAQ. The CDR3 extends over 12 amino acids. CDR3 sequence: CASSGTVGEQYF. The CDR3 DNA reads TGTGCCAGCAGTGGGACTGTTGGGGAGCAGTACTTC.

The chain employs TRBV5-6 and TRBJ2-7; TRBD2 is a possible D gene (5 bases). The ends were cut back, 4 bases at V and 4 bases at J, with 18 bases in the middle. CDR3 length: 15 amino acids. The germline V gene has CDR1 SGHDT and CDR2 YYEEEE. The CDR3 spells CASSPWTAVLYEQYF. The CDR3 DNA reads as TGTGCCAGCAGCCCTTGGACTGCGGTCTTGTACGAGCAGTACTTC.

In DNA, the CDR3 is TGTGCCAGCAAACCGACGGGGACTGAAGCTTTCTTT. Its translation is CASKPTGTEAFF. The rearrangement uses TRBV7-8 and TRBJ1-1; D is undetermined. CDR1 is SGHVS, CDR2 FQNEAQ, per germline. This CDR3 has 12 amino acids. Trimming left V 7 bases short and J 5 bases short, with 11 bases between.

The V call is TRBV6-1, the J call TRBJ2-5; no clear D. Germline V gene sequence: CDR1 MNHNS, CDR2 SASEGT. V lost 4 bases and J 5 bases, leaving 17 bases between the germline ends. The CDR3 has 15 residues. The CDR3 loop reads CASSVNPRALETQYF. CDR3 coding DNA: TGTGCCAGCAGTGTCAATCCTAGGGCGCTGGAGACCCAGTACTTC.

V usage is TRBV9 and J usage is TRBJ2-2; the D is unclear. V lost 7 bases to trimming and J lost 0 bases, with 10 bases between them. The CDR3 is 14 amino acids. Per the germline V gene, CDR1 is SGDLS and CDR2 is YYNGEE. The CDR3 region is CASHPGTNTGELFF. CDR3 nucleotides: TGTGCCAGCCATCCCGGCACGAACACCGGGGAGCTGTTTTTT.

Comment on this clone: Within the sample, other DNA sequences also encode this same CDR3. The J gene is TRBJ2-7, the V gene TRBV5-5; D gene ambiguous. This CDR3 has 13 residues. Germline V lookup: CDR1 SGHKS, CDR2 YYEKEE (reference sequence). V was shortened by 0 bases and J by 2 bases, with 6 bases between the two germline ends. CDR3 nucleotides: TGTGCCAGCAGCTTGGGACGGACCTACGAGCAGTACTTC. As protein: CASSLGRTYEQYF.

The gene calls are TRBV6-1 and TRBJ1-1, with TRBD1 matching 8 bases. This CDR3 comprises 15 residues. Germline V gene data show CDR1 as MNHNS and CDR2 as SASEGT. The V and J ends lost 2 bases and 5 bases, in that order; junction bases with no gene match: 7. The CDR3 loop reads CASSESGRGRTEAFF. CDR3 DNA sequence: TGTGCCAGCAGTGAATCAGGCAGGGGGCGAACTGAAGCTTTCTTT.

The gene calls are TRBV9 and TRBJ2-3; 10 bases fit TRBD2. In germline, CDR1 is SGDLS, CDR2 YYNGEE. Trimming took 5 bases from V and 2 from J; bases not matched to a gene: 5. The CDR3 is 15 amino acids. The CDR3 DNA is TGTGCCAGCAGTTCACTAGCGGGGTACACAGATACGCAGTATTTT. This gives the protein CASSSLAGYTDTQYF. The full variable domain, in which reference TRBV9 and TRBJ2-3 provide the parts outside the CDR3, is DSGVTQTPKHLITATGQRVTLRCSPRSGDLSVYWYQQSLDQGLQFLIQYYNGEERAKGNILERFSAQQFPDLHSELNLSSLELGDSALYFCASSSLAGYTDTQYFGPGTRLTVL.

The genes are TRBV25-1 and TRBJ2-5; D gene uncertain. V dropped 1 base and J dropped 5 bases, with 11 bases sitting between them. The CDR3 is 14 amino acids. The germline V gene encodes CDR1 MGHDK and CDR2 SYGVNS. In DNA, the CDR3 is TGTGCCAGCAGTGAATCTGAGGTGGAGGAGACCCAGTACTTC. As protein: CASSESEVEETQYF.

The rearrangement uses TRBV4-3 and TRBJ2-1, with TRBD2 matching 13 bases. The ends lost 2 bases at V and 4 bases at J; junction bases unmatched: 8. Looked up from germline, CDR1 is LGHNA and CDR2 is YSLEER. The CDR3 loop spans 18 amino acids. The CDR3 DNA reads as TGCGCCAGCAGCCAAACCCTCATGGGACTAGCGGGATACAATGAGCAGTTCTTC. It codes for CASSQTLMGLAGYNEQFF.

CDR3 DNA sequence: TGTGCCAGTAGTGGGCGCGTGGACACTGAAGCTTTCTTT. Its translation: CASSGRVDTEAFF. This chain links TRBV19 with TRBJ1-1; D gene unclear. V gave up 5 bases and J gave up 3 bases, with 10 bases separating them. The CDR3 loop spans 13 amino acids. CDR1 is LNHDA and CDR2 is SQIVND in the germline V gene (reference sequence).